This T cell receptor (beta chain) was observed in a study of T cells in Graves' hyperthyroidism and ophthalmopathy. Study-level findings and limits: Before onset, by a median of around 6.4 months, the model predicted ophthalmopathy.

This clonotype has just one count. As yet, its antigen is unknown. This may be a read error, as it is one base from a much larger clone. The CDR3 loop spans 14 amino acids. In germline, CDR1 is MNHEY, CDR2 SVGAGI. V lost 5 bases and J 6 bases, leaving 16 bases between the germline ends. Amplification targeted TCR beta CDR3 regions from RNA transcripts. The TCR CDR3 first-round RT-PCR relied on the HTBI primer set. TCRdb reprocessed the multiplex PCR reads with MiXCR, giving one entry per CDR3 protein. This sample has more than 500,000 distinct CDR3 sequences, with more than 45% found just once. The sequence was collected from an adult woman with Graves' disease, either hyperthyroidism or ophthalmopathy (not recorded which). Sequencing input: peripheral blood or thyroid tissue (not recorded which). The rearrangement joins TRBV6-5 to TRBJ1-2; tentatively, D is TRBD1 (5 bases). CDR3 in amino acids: CASSPPGFLHGYTF. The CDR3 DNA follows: TGTGCCAGCAGTCCCCCAGGGTTTTTACATGGCTACACCTTC.